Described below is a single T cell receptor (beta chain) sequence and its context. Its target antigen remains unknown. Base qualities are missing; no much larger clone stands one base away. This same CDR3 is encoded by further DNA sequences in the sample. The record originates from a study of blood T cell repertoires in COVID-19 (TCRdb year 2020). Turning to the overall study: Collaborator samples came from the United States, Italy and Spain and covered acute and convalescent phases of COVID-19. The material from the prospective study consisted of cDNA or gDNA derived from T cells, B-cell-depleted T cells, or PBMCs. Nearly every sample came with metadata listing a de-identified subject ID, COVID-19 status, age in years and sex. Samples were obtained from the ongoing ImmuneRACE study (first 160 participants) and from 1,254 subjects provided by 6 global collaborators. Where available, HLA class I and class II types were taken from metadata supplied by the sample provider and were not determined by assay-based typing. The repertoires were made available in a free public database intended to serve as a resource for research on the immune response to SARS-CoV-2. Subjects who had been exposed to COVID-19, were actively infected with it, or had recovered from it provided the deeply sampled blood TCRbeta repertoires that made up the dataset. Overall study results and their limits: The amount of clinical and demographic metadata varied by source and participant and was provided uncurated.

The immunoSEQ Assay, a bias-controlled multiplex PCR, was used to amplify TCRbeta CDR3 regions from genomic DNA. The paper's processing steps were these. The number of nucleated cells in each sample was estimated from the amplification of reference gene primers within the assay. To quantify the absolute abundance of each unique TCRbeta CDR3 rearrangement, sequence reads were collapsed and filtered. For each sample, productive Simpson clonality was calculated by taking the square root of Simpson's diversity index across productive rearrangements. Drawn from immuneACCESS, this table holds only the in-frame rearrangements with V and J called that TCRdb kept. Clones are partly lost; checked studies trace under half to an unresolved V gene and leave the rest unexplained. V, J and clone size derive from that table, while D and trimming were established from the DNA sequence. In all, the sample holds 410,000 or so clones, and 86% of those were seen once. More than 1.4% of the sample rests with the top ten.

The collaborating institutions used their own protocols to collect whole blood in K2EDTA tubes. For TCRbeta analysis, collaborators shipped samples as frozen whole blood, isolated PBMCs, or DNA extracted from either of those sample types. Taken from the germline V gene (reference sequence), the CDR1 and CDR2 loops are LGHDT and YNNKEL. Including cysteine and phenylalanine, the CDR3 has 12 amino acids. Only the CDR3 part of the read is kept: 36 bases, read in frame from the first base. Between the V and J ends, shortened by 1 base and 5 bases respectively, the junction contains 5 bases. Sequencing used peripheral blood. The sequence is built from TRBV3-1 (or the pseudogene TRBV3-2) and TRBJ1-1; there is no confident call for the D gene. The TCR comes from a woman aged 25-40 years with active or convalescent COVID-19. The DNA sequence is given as TGTGCCAGCAGCCAAGGTCGGACTGAAGCTTTCTTT. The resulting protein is CASSQGRTEAFF.